The clone carrying this T cell receptor beta chain was recorded a few times. The CDR3 is made up of 16 amino acids. Germline CDR1 reads SEHNR; CDR2 reads FQNEAQ (reference sequence). The V and J ends lost 4 bases and 5 bases, in that order; junction bases with no gene match: 10. TCRdb independently ran MiXCR on the RT-PCR reads; one entry per CDR3 protein. This sample has more than 550,000 distinct CDR3 sequences, with over 12% found just once. The receptor comes from a female donor in good health, serving as a healthy control. Material: memory CD4+ T cells from blood. The rearrangement joins TRBV7-9 to TRBJ2-1; 8 bases match TRBD2. The CDR3 region is CASSSIGGRTHNEQFF. The CDR3 nucleotides are TGTGCCAGCAGCTCCATCGGCGGGAGGACTCACAATGAGCAGTTCTTC.